Listed below are T cell receptor beta chains from one sample, sequenced in a study of blood T cell repertoires in COVID-19. Produced via immunoSEQ multiplex PCR; TCRdb's table is partial and in-frame only. Altogether some 340,000 clones are present, 85% being singletons, with the ten largest covering approximately 3.7%. Sequenced: peripheral blood. These receptors all stem from a woman under 30 with acute or convalescent COVID-19. CDR3s include the opening cysteine and the closing phenylalanine or tryptophan. A D gene is named only where the DNA matches it firmly. Size values are once, few and many counts, or a class for expanded clones, and some rows have none.

j_call v_call cdr3_length clone_size d_call cdr3_nt cdr3_aa
TRBJ1-2 TRBV6-6 15 NA NA TGTGCCAGCAGTTACAAGGACAGTGCTAACTATGGCTACACCTTC CASSYKDSANYGYTF
TRBJ1-1 TRBV27 16 NA NA TGTGCCAGCAGTGGGAGTGGAAGGGAGGAGGACACTGAAGCTTTCTTT CASSGSGREEDTEAFF
TRBJ1-3 TRBV27 17 NA TRBD1 TGTGCCAGCAGGGACCACGGACAGGGGAGTTTTGGAAACACCATATATTTT CASRDHGQGSFGNTIYF
TRBJ2-7 TRBV9 14 NA NA TGTGCCAGCAGCGGGCGGGGTAGCTCCTACGAGCAGTACTTC CASSGRGSSYEQYF
TRBJ2-5 TRBV5-4 14 NA TRBD1 TGTGCCAGCAGCTGGACAGGGCCGGGAGAGACCCAGTACTTC CASSWTGPGETQYF
TRBJ1-4 TRBV7-6 17 NA TRBD1 TGTGCCAGCAGCTTAGGGGCAGGGGGCAGTACTAATGAAAAACTGTTTTTT CASSLGAGGSTNEKLFF
TRBJ2-1 TRBV5-6 16 NA NA TGTGCCAGCAGCTTTACTGGGTCTAGCTCCTACAATGAGCAGTTCTTC CASSFTGSSSYNEQFF
TRBJ1-2 TRBV6-5 13 NA NA TGTGCCAGCAGTTTCGCGGGAGGCTATGGCTACACCTTC CASSFAGGYGYTF
TRBJ1-1 TRBV7-8 15 NA NA TGTGCCAGCAGCGGATTCAACAGTCCGAACACTGAAGCTTTCTTT CASSGFNSPNTEAFF
TRBJ2-3 TRBV19 15 NA TRBD1 TGTGCCAGTAGTTCCCCTCGACAGGGGACAGATACGCAGTATTTT CASSSPRQGTDTQYF
TRBJ2-1 TRBV11-3 16 NA TRBD2 TGTGCCAGCAGTAGCGGGAGGCTGACCTCCTACAATGAGCAGTTCTTC CASSSGRLTSYNEQFF
TRBJ2-1 TRBV7-9 15 once NA TGTGCCAGCAGCTTACAGGGTTCTTCGTACAATGAGCAGTTCTTC CASSLQGSSYNEQFF
TRBJ1-5 TRBV7-8 15 few TRBD1 TGTGCCAGCAGCTACGACACAGGGGCACGTCAGCCCCAGCATTTT CASSYDTGARQPQHF
TRBJ1-1 TRBV18 16 NA NA TGTGCCAGCTCACCACTAGCGGGGCTGTTGAACACTGAAGCTTTCTTT CASSPLAGLLNTEAFF
TRBJ2-1 TRBV12-5 15 NA NA TGTGCTAGTGGTCAGGGACAAGCCTTGGACAATGAGCAGTTCTTC CASGQGQALDNEQFF
TRBJ1-5 TRBV6-2/TRBV6-3 17 many NA TGTGCCAGCAGTTACGACCCTACAGGATTGTGGAATCAGCCCCAGCATTTT CASSYDPTGLWNQPQHF
TRBJ1-2 TRBV27 14 NA NA TGTGCCAGCAGTTTAAACAGAGAAAACTATGGCTACACCTTC CASSLNRENYGYTF
TRBJ2-1 TRBV27 17 NA TRBD2 TGTGCCAGCAGTTTGTTGGCAGCGGGAAGTGTCTACAATGAGCAGTTCTTC CASSLLAAGSVYNEQFF
TRBJ1-4 TRBV28 15 NA NA TGTGCCAGCAGTTTATGGAGGAACGCTAATGAAAAACTGTTTTTT CASSLWRNANEKLFF
TRBJ2-7 TRBV5-1 15 NA TRBD1 TGCGCCAGCAGCTTGGGGCAGGACAGGGGCTACGAGCAGTACTTC CASSLGQDRGYEQYF
TRBJ1-1 TRBV27 13 few TRBD1 TGTGCCAGCAGTTCACAGGGGTTAACTGAAGCTTTCTTT CASSSQGLTEAFF
TRBJ2-5 TRBV28 14 few TRBD1 TGTGCCAGCAGTCCCATAGACAGGGAAGAGACCCAGTACTTC CASSPIDREETQYF
TRBJ2-2 TRBV7-3 16 NA TRBD1 TGTGCCAGCAGCTCACCAGGGGGCGCGGGCACCGGGGAGCTGTTTTTT CASSSPGGAGTGELFF